This T cell receptor beta chain appears in the sequencing data of a study of shared clonotypes between healthy human individuals. About this clone itself: As yet, its antigen is unknown.

Profiling relied on immunoSEQ multiplex PCR, and the TCRdb table lists in-frame clones only, not all of them. The repertoire holds about 1 million clones, with approximately 68% as singletons. Whole-study results and caveats: Sampling included only blood; tissue repertoires likely differ. Clonotype sharing among the donors was expected to vary with sequencing depth.

Every one of the donors was a Caucasian adult that lived in Nashville, Tennessee. Germline assignment: CDR1 SGHTA and CDR2 FQGNSA. The CDR3 covers 12 residues. V lost 4 bases and J lost 6; bases outside the gene matches: 3. The sequencing sample was made of memory CD4+ T cells sorted from blood. As to subset: CD45RA-negative fraction. The origin of this receptor is a man in his late teens or twenties in good health. The chain recombines TRBV7-2 with TRBJ2-7, with 7 bases identical to TRBD1. The CDR3 loop reads CASSSTGPEQYF. DNA of the CDR3: TGTGCCAGCAGCTCGACAGGGCCCGAGCAGTACTTC.